This T cell receptor beta chain was obtained from a study of quantifying T cell responses using KT2 cells. Study details: RNA was reverse transcribed with TCR alpha and beta constant-region primers.

Germline V gives CDR1 MRHNA, CDR2 SNTAGT. The CDR3 covers 13 residues. Trimming pared 3 bases from V and 5 bases from J, leaving 11 bases between. This clonotype was detected ten times or more. Different KT2-to-PBMC ratios were created with a constant PBMC count. An oligo carrying a UMI was ligated to the cDNA 3' end. The first PCR ran roughly 4 cycles with an equimolar RC1.1 and RC1.2 beta primer mix. TCRdb ran MiXCR on the UMI-ligation and nested PCR reads and lists one entry per CDR3 protein. This table holds about 33,000 distinct CDR3 sequences, about a tenth found once. The chain uses TRBV6-4 and TRBJ2-7; unclear D gene. The clonotype originates from a human donor. Material: PBMCs spiked with cells of the T cell clone KT2. The CDR3 loop is CASSERPQDEQYF. Written as DNA, the CDR3 is TGTGCCAGCAGTGAACGGCCCCAGGACGAGCAGTACTTC.